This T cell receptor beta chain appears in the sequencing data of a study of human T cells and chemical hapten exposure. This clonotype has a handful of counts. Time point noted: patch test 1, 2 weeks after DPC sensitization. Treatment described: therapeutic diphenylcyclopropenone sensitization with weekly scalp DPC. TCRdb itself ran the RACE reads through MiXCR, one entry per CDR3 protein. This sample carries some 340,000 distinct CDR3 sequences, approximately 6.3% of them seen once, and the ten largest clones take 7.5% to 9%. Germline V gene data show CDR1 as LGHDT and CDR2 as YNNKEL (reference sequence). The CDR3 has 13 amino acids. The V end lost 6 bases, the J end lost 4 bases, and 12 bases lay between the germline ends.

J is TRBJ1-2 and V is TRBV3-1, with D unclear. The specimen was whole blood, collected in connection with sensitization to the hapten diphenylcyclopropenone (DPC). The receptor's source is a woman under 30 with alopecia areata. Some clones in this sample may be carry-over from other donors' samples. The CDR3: CASSQTWSYGYTF. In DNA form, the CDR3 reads TGTGCCAGCAGTCAGACGTGGAGCTATGGCTACACCTTC.